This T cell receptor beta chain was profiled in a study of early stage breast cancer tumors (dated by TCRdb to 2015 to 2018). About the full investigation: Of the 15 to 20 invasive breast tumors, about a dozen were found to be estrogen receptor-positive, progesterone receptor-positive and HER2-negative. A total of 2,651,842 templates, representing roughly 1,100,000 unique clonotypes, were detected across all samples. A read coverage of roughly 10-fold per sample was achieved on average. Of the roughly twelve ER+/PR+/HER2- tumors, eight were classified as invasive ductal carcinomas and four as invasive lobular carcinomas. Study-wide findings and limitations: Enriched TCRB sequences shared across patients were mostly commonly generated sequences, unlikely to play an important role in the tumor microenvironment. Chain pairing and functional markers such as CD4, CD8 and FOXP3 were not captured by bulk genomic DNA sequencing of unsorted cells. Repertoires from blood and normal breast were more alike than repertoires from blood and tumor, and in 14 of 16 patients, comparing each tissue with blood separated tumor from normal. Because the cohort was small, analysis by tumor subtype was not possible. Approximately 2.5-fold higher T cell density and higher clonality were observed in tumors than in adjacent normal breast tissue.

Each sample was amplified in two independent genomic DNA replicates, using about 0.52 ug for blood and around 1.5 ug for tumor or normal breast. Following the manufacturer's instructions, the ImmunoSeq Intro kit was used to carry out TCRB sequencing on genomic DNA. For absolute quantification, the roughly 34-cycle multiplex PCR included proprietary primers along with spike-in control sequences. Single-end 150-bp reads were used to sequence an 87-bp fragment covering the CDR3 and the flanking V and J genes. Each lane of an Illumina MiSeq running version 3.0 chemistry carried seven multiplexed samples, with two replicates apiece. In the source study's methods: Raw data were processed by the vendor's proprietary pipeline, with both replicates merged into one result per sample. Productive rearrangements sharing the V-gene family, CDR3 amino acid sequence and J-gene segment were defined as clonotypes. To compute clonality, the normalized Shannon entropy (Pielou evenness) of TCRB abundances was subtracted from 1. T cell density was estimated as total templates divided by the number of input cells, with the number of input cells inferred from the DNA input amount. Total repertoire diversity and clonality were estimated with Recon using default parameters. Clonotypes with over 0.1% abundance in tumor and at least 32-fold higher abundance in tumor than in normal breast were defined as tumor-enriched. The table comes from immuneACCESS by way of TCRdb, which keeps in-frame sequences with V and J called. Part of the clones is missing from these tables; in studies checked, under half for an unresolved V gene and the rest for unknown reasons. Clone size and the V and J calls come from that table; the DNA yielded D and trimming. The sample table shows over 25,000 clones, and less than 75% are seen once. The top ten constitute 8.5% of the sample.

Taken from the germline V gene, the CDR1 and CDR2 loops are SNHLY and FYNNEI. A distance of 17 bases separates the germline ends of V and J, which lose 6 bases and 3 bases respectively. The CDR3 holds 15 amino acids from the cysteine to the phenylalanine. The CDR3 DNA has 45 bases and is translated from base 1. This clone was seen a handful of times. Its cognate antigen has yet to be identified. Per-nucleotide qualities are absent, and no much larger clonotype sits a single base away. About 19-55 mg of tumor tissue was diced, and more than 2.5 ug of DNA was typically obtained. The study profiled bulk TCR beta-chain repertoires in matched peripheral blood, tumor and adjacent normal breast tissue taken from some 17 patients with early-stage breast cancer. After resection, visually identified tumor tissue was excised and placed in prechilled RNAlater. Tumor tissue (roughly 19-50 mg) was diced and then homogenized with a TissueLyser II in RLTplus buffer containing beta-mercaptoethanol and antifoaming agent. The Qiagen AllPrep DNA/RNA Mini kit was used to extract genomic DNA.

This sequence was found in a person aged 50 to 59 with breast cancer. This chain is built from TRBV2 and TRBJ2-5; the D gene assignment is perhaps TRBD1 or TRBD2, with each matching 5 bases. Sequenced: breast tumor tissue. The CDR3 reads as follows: CASRVHGTEKETQYF. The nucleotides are TGTGCCAGCAGGGTACACGGGACGGAAAAAGAGACCCAGTACTTC.